This paragraph covers one T cell receptor (beta chain) sequence. This sample is drawn from a study of control samples from healthy donors and cancer patients. Generated by immunoSEQ multiplex PCR, the TCRdb table keeps only in-frame clones and is missing some. The table records more than 45,000 clones, less than 95% of them present only once. With 0 bases removed from V and 8 bases from J, the gap between germline ends came to 14 bases. Germline V gene data show CDR1 as KGHSH and CDR2 as LQKENI. CDR3 length: 15 amino acids. The receptor's source is a man aged 30-40 years with colorectal cancer. Material for sequencing was PBMCs. The chain carries TRBV18 and TRBJ2-1; D may be TRBD2 (6 bases). As DNA, the CDR3 is TGTGCCAGCTCACCACCCGGGCGCGGGGCAGATGAGCAGTTCTTC. Translating gives CASSPPGRGADEQFF.